Below, one T cell receptor beta chain is given with its context. Its matching antigen is unknown. The data originate from a study of T cell responses to AZD1222 COVID-19 vaccine. The method was immunoSEQ multiplex PCR; TCRdb's version includes in-frame clones alone and lacks a portion of them. The sample lists roughly 110,000 clones, around 92% occurring once. Study-level points and caveats: Seropositive at baseline were only a handful of AZD1222 recipients. Among the donors, most were white British and more were female, and clonal diversity was possibly underestimated. Repertoire sampling was restricted to post-peak T cell response timepoints. As reported, nearly half of all spike-specific TCRs target variant regions that are unmutated.

From germline, CDR1 is MNHEY and CDR2 SVGEGT. There are 15 residues in the CDR3. V dropped 5 bases and J dropped 6; count of bases not matched to a gene: 10. The sequence was collected from an adult who received the AZD1222 COVID-19 vaccine. The sample was peripheral blood, taken 28 days after the second AZD1222 dose. This sequence joins TRBV6-2 or TRBV6-3 and TRBJ1-1; 9 nucleotides align to TRBD1. The CDR3 DNA is TGTGCCAGCAGTCTAACAGGGGGCACGGAAGCTGAAGCTTTCTTT. This sequence encodes CASSLTGGTEAEAFF.